This TCR beta chain came from a study of control samples from healthy donors and cancer patients. The V gene's germline CDR1 is SGHRS and CDR2 YFSETQ. Trimming cost V 2 bases and J 1 base, with 9 bases left between them. This CDR3 region has 14 residues. Clones were sequenced by immunoSEQ multiplex PCR, and TCRdb holds only the in-frame ones, with some missing. Here the sample spans roughly 100,000 clones, around 88% being singletons. This rearrangement joins TRBV5-1 to TRBJ1-1; a weak D match, TRBD1 (6 bases). The source of this sequence is a man aged 25-40 years in good health. Sequencing input: blood. In DNA, the CDR3 is TGCGCCAGCAGCTTCTCGGGGGCGAACACTGAAGCTTTCTTT. Its translation: CASSFSGANTEAFF.